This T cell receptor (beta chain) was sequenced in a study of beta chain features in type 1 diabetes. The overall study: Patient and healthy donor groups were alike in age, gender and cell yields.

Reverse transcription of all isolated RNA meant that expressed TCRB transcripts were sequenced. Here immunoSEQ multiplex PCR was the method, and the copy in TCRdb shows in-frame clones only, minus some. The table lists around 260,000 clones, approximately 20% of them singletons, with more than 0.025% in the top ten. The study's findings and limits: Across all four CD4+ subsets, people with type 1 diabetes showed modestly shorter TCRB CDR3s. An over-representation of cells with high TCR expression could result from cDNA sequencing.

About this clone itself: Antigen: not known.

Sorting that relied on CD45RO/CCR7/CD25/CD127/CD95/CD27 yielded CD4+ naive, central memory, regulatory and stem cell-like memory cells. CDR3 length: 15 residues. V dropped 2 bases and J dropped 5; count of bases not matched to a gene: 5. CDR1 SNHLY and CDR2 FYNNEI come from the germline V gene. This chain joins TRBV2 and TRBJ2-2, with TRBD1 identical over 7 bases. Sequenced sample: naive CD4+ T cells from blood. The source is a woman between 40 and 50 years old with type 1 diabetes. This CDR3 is CASSERGRRTGELFF. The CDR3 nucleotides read TGTGCCAGCAGTGAAAGGGGGCGTCGGACCGGGGAGCTGTTTTTT.